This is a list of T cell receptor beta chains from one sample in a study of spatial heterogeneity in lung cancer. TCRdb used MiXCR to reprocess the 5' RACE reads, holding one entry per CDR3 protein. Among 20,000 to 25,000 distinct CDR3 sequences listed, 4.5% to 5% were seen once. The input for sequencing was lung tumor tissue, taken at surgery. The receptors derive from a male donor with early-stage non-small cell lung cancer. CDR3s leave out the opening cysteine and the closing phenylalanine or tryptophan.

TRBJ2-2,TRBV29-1,SVDGPGGTGELF
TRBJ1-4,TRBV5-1,ASSSGQFDEKLF
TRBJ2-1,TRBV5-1,ASTPGGYGREQF
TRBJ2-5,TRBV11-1,ASSPSWGAETQY
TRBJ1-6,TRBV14,ASSLQGASRSPLH
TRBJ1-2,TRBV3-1,ASSQRQFYGYT
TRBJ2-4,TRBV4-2,ASSHWTSGSVENIQY
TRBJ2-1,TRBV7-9,ASSLVLDTLISYNEQF
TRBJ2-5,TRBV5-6,ASSAGTTQY
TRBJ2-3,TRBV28,ASSPGLAGSGQY
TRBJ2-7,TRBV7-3,ASSLLAGGEQY
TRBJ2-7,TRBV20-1,SAGLAAVFYEQY
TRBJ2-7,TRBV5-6,ASSLARGSSYEQY
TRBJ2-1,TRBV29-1,SVVPPGISSYNEQF
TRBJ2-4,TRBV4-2,ASSQGDRGGTKNIQY
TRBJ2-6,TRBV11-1,ASSPVGSGANVLT
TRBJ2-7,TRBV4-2,ASSQGVSGIPYEQY
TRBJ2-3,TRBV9,ASSVVPQDTDTQY
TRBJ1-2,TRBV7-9,ASSFWHEGSGYT
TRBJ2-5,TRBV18,ASSPPGVETQY
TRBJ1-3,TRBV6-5,ASSYRRGGGSGNTIY
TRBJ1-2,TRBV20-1,SASSRSYGYT
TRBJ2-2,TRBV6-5,ASSYGQVNTGELF
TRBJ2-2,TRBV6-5,ASSSVGRGTGELF
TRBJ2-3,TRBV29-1,SVVAGARSTDTQY
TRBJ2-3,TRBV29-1,SELRDPTDTQY
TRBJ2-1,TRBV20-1,SARDKTSGYNEQF
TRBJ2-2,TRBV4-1,ASSQRRTSGVTGELF
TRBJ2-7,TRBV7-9,ASSRDTASYEQY
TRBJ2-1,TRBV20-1,SARTGPQDYNEQF
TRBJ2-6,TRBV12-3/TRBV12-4,ASSFGGSGANVLT
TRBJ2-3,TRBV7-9,ASSLGLVDTQY
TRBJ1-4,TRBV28,ASRGWGSDEKLF
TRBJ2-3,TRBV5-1,ASSPTGVLTDTQY
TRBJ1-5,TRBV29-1,SQHPTEDSNQPQH
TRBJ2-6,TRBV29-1,SFLGPISSGANVLT
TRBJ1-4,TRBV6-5,ASGRIGEKLF
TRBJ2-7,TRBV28,ASIRTSGIYEQY
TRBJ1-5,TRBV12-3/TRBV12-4,ASSLPGLQPQH
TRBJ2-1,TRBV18,ASSPPGLAGSNEQF
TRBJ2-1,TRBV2,ASSLLAGGGNEQF
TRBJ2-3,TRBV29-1,SGTAGTGRTDTQY
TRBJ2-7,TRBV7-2,ASSPRLAGSYEQY
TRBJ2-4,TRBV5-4,ASSLQGRHLAKNIQY
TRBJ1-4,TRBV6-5,ASSSGTGEKLF
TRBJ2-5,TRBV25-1,ASSGGWKETQY
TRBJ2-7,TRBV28,ASRTGPYEQY
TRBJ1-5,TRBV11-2,ASSLADGGQPQH
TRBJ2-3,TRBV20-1,SASGRGLSTDTQY
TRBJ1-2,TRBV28,ASSLIWTAGYT
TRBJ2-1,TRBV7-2,ASSLYTRAMGTYNEQF
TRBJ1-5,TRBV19,ASTDRGQGNQPQH
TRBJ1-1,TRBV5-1,ASSLAGQEAF
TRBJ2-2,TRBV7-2,ARQGLDGGELF
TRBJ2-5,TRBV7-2,ASSLGDRKTQY
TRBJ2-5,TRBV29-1,SVRTWGETQY
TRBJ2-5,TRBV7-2,ASSLALAGGRETQY
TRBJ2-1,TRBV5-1,ASSLEYNEQF